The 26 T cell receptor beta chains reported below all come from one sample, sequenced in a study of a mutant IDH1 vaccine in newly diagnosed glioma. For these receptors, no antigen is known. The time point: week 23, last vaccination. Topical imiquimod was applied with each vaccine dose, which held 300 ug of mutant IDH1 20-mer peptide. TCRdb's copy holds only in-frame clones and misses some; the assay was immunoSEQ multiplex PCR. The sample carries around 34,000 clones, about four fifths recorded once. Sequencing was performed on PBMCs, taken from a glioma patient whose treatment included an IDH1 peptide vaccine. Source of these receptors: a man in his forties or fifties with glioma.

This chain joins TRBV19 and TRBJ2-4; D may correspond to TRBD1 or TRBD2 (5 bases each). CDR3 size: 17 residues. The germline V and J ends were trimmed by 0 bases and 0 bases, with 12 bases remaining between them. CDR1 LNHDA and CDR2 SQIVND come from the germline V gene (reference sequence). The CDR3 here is CASSIDPRGVAKNIQYF. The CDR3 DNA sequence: TGTGCCAGTAGTATAGACCCCCGAGGGGTAGCCAAAAACATTCAGTACTTC. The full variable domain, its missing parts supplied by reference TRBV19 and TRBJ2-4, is DGGITQSPKYLFRKEGQNVTLSCEQNLNHDAMYWYRQDPGQGLRLIYYSQIVNDFQKGDIAEGYSVSREKKESFPLTVTSAQKNPTAFYLCASSIDPRGVAKNIQYFGAGTRLSVL.

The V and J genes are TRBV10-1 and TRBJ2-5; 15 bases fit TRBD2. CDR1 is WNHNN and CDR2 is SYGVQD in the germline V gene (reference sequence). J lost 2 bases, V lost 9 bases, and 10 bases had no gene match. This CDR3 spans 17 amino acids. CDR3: CARPGLAGGGGQETQYF. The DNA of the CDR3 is TGCGCCAGACCGGGACTAGCGGGAGGAGGGGGTCAAGAGACCCAGTACTTC.

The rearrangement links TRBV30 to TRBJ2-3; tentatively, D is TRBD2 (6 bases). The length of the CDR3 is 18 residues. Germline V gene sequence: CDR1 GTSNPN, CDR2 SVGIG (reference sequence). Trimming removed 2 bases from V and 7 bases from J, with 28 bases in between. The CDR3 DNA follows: TGTGCCTGGAGTTTCCTCCTACCCTCCGCGGGACCCGCGAATACGCAGTATTTT. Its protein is CAWSFLLPSAGPANTQYF.

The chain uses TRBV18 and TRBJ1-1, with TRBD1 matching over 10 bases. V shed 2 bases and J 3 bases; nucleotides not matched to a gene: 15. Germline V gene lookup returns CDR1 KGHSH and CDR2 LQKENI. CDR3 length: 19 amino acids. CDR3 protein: CASSPFITRTGGTDTEAFF. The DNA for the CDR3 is TGTGCCAGCTCACCATTCATAACACGGACAGGGGGGACTGACACTGAAGCTTTCTTT.

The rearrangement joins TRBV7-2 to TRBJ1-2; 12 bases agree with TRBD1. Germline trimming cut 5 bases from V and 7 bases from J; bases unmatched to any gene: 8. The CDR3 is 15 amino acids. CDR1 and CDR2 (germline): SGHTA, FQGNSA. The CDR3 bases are TGTGCCAGCAGCCTTGGGACAGGGGGCGCGGTTGGCTACACCTTC. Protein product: CASSLGTGGAVGYTF.

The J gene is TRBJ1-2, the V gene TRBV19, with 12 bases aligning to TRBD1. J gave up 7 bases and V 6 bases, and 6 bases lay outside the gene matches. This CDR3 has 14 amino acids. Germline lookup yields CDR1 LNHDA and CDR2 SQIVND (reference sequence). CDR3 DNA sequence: TGTGCCAGTAGCTTGGGACAGGGGGCATTTGGCTACACCTTC. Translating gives CASSLGQGAFGYTF.

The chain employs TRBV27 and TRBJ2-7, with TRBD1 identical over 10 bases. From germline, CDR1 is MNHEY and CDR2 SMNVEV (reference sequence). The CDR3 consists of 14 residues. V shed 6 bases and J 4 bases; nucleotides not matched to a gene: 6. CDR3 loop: CASSLSDRGYEQYF. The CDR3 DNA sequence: TGTGCCAGCAGCCTATCGGACAGGGGGTACGAGCAGTACTTC.

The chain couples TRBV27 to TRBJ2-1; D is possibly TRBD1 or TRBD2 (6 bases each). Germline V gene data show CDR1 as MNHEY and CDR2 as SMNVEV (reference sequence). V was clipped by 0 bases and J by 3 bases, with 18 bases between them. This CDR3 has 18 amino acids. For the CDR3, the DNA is TGTGCCAGCAGTTTATCGATTCTGGGGGGCAAGGTCTACAATGAGCAGTTCTTC. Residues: CASSLSILGGKVYNEQFF.

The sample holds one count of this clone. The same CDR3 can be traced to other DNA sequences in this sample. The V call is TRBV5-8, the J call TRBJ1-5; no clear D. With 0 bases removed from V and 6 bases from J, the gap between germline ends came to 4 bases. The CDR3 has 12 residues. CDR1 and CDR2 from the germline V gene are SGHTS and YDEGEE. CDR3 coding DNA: TGTGCCAGCAGCTTGGACGGTCAGCCCCAGCATTTT. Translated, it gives CASSLDGQPQHF.

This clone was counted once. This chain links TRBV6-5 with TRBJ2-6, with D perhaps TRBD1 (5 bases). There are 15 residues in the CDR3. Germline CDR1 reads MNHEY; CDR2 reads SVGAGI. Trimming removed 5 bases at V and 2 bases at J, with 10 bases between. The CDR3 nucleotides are TGTGCCAGCAGTGCAAGGGGTACTGGGGCCAACGTCCTGACTTTC. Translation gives CASSARGTGANVLTF.

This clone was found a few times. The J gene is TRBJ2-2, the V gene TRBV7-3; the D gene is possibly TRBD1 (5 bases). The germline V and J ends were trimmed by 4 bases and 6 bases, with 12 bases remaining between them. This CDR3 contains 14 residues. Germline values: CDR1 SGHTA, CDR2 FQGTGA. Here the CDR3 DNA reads TGTGCCAGCAGCTCGGCAGGGTGCGCCGGGGAGCTGTTTTTT. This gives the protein CASSSAGCAGELFF.

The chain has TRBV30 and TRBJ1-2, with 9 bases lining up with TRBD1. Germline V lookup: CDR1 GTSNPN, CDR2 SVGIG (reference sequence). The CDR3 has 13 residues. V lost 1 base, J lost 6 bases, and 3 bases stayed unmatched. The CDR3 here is CAWSATGGNGYTF. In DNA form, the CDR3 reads TGTGCCTGGAGTGCAACAGGGGGCAATGGCTACACCTTC.

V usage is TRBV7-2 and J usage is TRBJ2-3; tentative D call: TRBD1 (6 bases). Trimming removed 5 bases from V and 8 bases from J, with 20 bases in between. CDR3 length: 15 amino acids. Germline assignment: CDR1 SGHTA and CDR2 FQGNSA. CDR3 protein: CASSPQDRPLGTQYF. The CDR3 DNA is TGTGCCAGCAGCCCCCAAGACAGGCCCCTAGGTACGCAGTATTTT.

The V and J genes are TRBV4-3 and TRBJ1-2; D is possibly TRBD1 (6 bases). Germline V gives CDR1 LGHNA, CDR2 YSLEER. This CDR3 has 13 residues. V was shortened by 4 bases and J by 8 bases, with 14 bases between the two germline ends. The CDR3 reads CASSLSGVRGYTF. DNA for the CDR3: TGCGCCAGCAGCCTCTCAGGGGTGAGGGGCTACACCTTC.

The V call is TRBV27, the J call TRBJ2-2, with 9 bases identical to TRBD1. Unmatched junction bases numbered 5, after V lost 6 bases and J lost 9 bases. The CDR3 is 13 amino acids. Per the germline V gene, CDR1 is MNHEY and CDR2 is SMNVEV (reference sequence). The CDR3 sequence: CASRGQGDRELFF. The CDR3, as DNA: TGTGCCAGCAGGGGACAGGGCGACCGGGAGCTGTTTTTT.

The CDR3 loop is CARDRTANYGYTF. CDR3 DNA: TGTGCCAGAGACCGGACAGCCAACTATGGCTACACCTTC. The chain links TRBV5-3 to TRBJ1-2; tentative D call: TRBD1 (6 bases). TRBV5-3 is an ORF for which the function is uncertain. V dropped 7 bases and J dropped 2 bases, with 12 bases sitting between them. The CDR3 loop spans 13 amino acids.

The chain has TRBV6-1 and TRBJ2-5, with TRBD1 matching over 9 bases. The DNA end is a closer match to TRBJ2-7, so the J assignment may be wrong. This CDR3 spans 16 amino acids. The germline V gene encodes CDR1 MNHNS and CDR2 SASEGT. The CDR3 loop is CASSDRRTGVSYEQYF. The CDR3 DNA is TGTGCCAGCAGTGACCGACGGACAGGGGTTTCCTACGAGCAGTACTTC.

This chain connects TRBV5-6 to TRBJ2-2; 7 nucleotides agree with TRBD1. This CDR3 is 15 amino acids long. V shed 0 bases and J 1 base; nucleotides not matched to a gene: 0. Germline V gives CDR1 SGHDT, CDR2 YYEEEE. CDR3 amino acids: CASSLDRGNTGELFF. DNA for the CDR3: TGTGCCAGCAGCTTGGACAGGGGGAACACCGGGGAGCTGTTTTTT.

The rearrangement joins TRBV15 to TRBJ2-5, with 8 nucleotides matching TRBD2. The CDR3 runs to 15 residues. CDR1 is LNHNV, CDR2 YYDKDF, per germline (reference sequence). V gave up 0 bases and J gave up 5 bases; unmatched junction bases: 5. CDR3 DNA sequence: TGTGCCACCAGCAGAGAGGCGGGGGGCCTGGAGACCCAGTACTTC. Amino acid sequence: CATSREAGGLETQYF.

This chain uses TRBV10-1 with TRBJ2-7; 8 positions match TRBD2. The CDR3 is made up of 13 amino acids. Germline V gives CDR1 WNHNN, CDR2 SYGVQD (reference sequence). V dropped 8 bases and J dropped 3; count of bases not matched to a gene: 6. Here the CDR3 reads CASRRGAGYEQYF. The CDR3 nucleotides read TGCGCCAGCCGGCGGGGGGCCGGCTACGAGCAGTACTTC.

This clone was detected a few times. The CDR3 coding sequence is TGTGCCTGGAGCGGACCCGGGACAGTAAACTATGGCTACACCTTC. Protein sequence: CAWSGPGTVNYGYTF. This chain links TRBV30 with TRBJ1-2; 7 nucleotides align to TRBD1. The germline CDR1 and CDR2 sequences are GTSNPN and SVGIG (reference sequence). The CDR3 sequence is 15 residues long. V shed 3 bases and J 2 bases; nucleotides not matched to a gene: 9.

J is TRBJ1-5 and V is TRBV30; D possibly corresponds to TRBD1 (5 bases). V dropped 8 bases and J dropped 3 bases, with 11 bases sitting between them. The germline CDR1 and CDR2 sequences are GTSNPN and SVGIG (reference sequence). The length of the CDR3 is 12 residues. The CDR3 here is CAGGVDNQPQHF. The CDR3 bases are TGTGCCGGGGGGGTGGACAATCAGCCCCAGCATTTT.

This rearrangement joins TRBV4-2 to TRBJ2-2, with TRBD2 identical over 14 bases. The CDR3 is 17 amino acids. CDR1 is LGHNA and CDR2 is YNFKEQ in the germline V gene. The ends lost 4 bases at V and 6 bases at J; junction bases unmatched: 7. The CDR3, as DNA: TGTGCCAGCAGCCTCGGGACTAGCGGGGGAGGAGCCGGGGAGCTGTTTTTT. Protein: CASSLGTSGGGAGELFF.

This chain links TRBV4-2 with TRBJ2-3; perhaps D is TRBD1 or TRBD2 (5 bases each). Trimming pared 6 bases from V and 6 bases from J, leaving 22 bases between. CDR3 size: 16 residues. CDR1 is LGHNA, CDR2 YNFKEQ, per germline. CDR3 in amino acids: CASREAVGERWDTQYF. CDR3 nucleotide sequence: TGTGCCAGCAGGGAGGCGGTGGGGGAGAGGTGGGATACGCAGTATTTT.

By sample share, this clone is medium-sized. The CDR3 loop is CASSVKGNEQFF. The CDR3 DNA sequence: TGTGCCAGCTCGGTTAAAGGGAATGAGCAGTTCTTC. This rearrangement joins TRBV27 to TRBJ2-1; D call uncertain. The germline V and J ends were trimmed by 8 bases and 7 bases, with 12 bases remaining between them. CDR3 length: 12 amino acids. Germline loops: CDR1 MNHEY, CDR2 SMNVEV (reference sequence).

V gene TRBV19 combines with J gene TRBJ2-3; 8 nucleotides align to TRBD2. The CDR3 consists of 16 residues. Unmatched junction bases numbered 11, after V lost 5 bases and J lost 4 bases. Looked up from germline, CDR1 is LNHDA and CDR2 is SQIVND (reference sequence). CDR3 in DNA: TGTGCCAGTAGTCCCTCTGAGCGGGAGACGGCAGATACGCAGTATTTT. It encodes CASSPSERETADTQYF.